The next 7 T cell receptor gamma chains were all read from a single sample in a study of Vδ1+ human thymocytes. Study-level findings and limits: Thymic TRG and TRD repertoires appeared highly polyclonal.

These receptors lack a known antigen. RNA was extracted from the cells and then reverse transcribed. The CDR3 regions were amplified by multiplex PCR from V-gene primers to a constant-region primer. TCRdb re-called the multiplex PCR reads via CATT. This sample carries 35,000 or so gamma-chain clones, over 20% of them seen once, and the ten largest clones take under 2%. Sequencing used Vdelta1+ gamma-delta thymocytes from the thymus. The subset is: FACS-sorted CD3+ TCRalphabeta- TCRVdelta1+ TCRVdelta2- thymocytes. These receptors were taken from a girl under three years old who had congenital heart surgery.

This clone was seen only a few times. This chain joins TRGV4 and TRGJP. The CDR3 covers 17 residues. V gave up 0 bases and J gave up 6 bases; unmatched junction bases: 5. The germline CDR1 and CDR2 sequences are EGSTGY and YDSYTSSV. The CDR3 spells CATWDGRPELGKKIKVF. The CDR3 coding sequence is TGTGCCACCTGGGATGGGCGGCCAGAGTTGGGCAAAAAAATCAAGGTATTT.

There are a few counts of this clone. This chain links TRGV4 with TRGJP2. There are 17 residues in the CDR3. Germline loops: CDR1 EGSTGY, CDR2 YDSYTSSV. J gave up 3 bases and V 2 bases, and 12 bases lay outside the gene matches. The DNA for the CDR3 is TGTGCCACCTGGGATGTTGCTCCCAAAGGTAGTGATTGGATCAAGACGTTT. This codes for CATWDVAPKGSDWIKTF.

This clone appeared a few times. The J gene is TRGJP2, the V gene TRGV3. The V segment lost 5 bases and the J segment 8 bases; nucleotides outside the gene matches: 5. Germline V gene data show CDR1 as VTNTFY and CDR2 as YDVSTARD (reference sequence). CDR3 length equals 12 residues. Here the CDR3 DNA reads TGTGCCACCTGGGCGCCCGATTGGATCAAGACGTTT. This translates into CATWAPDWIKTF.

This clone was recorded a few times. The V gene is TRGV5, the J gene TRGJP1. CDR1 VINAFY and CDR2 YDVSNSKD come from the germline V gene. The CDR3 has 14 amino acids. The J segment lost 2 bases and the V segment lost 0 bases, leaving 0 bases of the junction unmatched. CDR3 sequence (DNA): TGTGCCACCTGGGACAGGACCACTGGTTGGTTCAAGATATTT. Translated, it gives CATWDRTTGWFKIF.

The V call is TRGV3, the J call TRGJP1. CDR3 length: 13 residues. CDR1 and CDR2 from the germline V gene are VTNTFY and YDVSTARD (reference sequence). The V segment lost 3 bases and the J segment 4 bases; nucleotides outside the gene matches: 2. The CDR3 reads CATWDFTGWFKIF. As DNA, the CDR3 is TGTGCCACCTGGGACTTCACTGGTTGGTTCAAGATATTT.

The gene calls are TRGV9 and TRGJ1 or TRGJ2. The J segment lost 9 bases and the V segment lost 3 bases, leaving 14 bases of the junction unmatched. Germline V gene sequence: CDR1 GITISATS, CDR2 ISYDGTV (reference sequence). The length of the CDR3 is 14 residues. The CDR3 DNA reads as TGTGCCTTGTGGGAGCCCCGCCGTAGGTGTAAGAAACTCTTT. Translated, it gives CALWEPRRRCKKLF.

As to this clone: Other DNA sequences in this sample translate to the same CDR3. The chain combines TRGV9 with TRGJ1 or TRGJ2. Germline V lookup: CDR1 GITISATS, CDR2 ISYDGTV (reference sequence). The CDR3 totals 12 residues. The V and J ends lost 5 bases and 3 bases, in that order; junction bases with no gene match: 4. CDR3 coding DNA: TGTGCCTTGTGGGGATTTTATTATAAGAAACTCTTT. Translated, it gives CALWGFYYKKLF.